The 10 T cell receptor beta chains listed next were all sequenced from one sample in a study of beta chain features in type 1 diabetes. The sequenced template was cDNA made from the entire isolated RNA. The protocol was immunoSEQ multiplex PCR, while the TCRdb copy is restricted to in-frame clones and leaves out a portion. The sample lists under 950,000 clones, roughly 15% occurring once. Sequencing input: naive CD4+ T cells from blood. All receptors derive from a woman in her late teens or twenties in good health.

V gene TRBV20-1 combines with J gene TRBJ1-1; no firm D call. Looked up from germline, CDR1 is DFQATT and CDR2 is SNEGSKA (reference sequence). This CDR3 is 11 amino acids long. The ends were cut back, 3 bases at V and 8 bases at J, with 10 bases in the middle. The CDR3 DNA follows: TGCAGTGCTAGGGGCGTGGGCGAAGCTTTCTTT. This sequence encodes CSARGVGEAFF.

This clone has only a few counts. This chain uses TRBV28 with TRBJ2-1; 14 positions agree with TRBD2. CDR3 length equals 15 residues. Germline assignment: CDR1 MDHEN and CDR2 SYDVKM. V lost 8 bases to trimming and J lost 4 bases; unmatched junction nucleotides: 4. CDR3 nucleotide sequence: TGTGCCAGCGGACTAGCGGGAGGTGGATACAATGAGCAGTTCTTC. This sequence encodes CASGLAGGGYNEQFF.

V usage is TRBV11-2 and J usage is TRBJ1-2, with D uncertain. V dropped 4 bases and J dropped 13 bases, with 13 bases sitting between them. The CDR3 is made up of 11 amino acids. Looked up from germline, CDR1 is SGHAT and CDR2 is FQNNGV. The DNA for the CDR3 is TGTGCCAGCAGCTATGCCCATACAATCACCTTC. The encoded protein is CASSYAHTITF.

This clone showed up just a few times. The chain recombines TRBV7-6 with TRBJ2-2, with 10 bases identical to TRBD2. V lost 5 bases and J lost 1; bases outside the gene matches: 4. The germline V gene has CDR1 SGHVS and CDR2 FNYEAQ. CDR3 length: 16 residues. CDR3 DNA sequence: TGTGCCAGCAGCCCGCGGACTAGCGGGAACACCGGGGAGCTGTTTTTT. Its protein is CASSPRTSGNTGELFF.

The chain has TRBV5-4 and TRBJ2-7; D possibly corresponds to TRBD1 (5 bases). The CDR3 length is 13 residues. Trimming cost V 9 bases and J 0 bases, with 13 bases left between them. Per the germline V gene, CDR1 is SGHNT and CDR2 is YYREEE (reference sequence). This CDR3 is CATSRQSSYEQYF. In nucleotides, the CDR3 is TGTGCCACCAGTCGACAGAGCTCCTACGAGCAGTACTTC.

The chain has TRBV7-6 and TRBJ2-7, with 10 bases matching TRBD2. Germline V lookup: CDR1 SGHVS, CDR2 FNYEAQ. This CDR3 region has 16 residues. J gave up 0 bases and V 2 bases, and 4 bases lay outside the gene matches. CDR3 sequence (DNA): TGTGCCAGCAGCTTATCAGCGGGAGGGAGCTCCTACGAGCAGTACTTC. As protein: CASSLSAGGSSYEQYF.

In its sample, this clone was seen a few times. V and J are TRBV6-6 and TRBJ2-5; D could derive from TRBD1 or TRBD2 (5 bases each). In germline, CDR1 is MNHNY, CDR2 SVGAGI (reference sequence). The V end lost 8 bases, the J end lost 7 bases, and 11 bases lay between the germline ends. The CDR3 has 11 residues. CDR3 bases: TGTGCCAGCGACACTGGGGGGACCCAGTACTTC. It yields the protein CASDTGGTQYF.

A few counts support this clone. This chain uses TRBV21-1 with TRBJ1-5. TRBV21-1 is annotated as a pseudogene. This CDR3 is 16 amino acids long. CDR3 region: CASSKGGTGTYQPQHF. In DNA, the CDR3 is TGTGCCAGCAGCAAAGGCGGTACCGGGACCTATCAGCCCCAGCATTTT.

This clone was seen only a few times. The CDR3 sequence is CASSPNEGQGYTEAFF. The CDR3 DNA reads TGTGCCAGCTCACCGAACGAGGGACAGGGGTATACTGAAGCTTTCTTT. The genes are TRBV18 and TRBJ1-1; 10 bases line up with TRBD1. Germline V gives CDR1 KGHSH, CDR2 LQKENI. This CDR3 comprises 16 residues. After removal of 3 bases from V and 5 bases from J, the junction contained 9 bases not matched to a gene.

This clone was picked up a small number of times. The chain is built from TRBV7-2 and TRBJ2-1; no definite D call. Trimming shortened V by 4 bases and J by 12 bases, and 10 bases separated the two germline ends. CDR1 SGHTA and CDR2 FQGNSA come from the germline V gene. The CDR3 has 11 amino acids. This chain's CDR3 is CASSSLVLQFF. The CDR3 DNA is TGTGCCAGCAGCTCGCTAGTACTGCAGTTCTTC.